A selection of T cell receptor beta chains follows, all from one sample in a study of control samples from healthy donors and cancer patients. Clones were read by immunoSEQ multiplex PCR, and TCRdb kept only the in-frame ones, dropping some. The sample has fewer than 60,000 clones, 80% to 90% seen once. Sequencing input: PBMCs. The source of these receptors is a woman aged 50 to 60 with lung cancer. Each CDR3 is given with its conserved first and last residue. The order of the fields is D gene, V gene, clone size, J gene, CDR3 protein, CDR3 DNA. The D gene is left open where the match is weak. Clone sizes are given selectively: once, few, many, or a class where the clone is expanded.

D gene: TRBD1; V gene: TRBV19; clone size: few; J gene: TRBJ1-2; CDR3 protein: CASSRGNYGYTF; CDR3 DNA: TGTGCCAGTAGCAGGGGGAACTATGGCTACACCTTC
D gene: TRBD1; V gene: TRBV6-6; clone size: few; J gene: TRBJ1-1; CDR3 protein: CASSYPGQQNTEAFF; CDR3 DNA: TGTGCCAGCAGTTACCCGGGACAGCAGAACACTGAAGCTTTCTTT
D gene: TRBD1; V gene: TRBV27; clone size: NA; J gene: TRBJ1-2; CDR3 protein: CASSLFGTVGGYTF; CDR3 DNA: TGTGCCAGCAGTTTATTCGGGACAGTCGGTGGCTACACCTTC
D gene: NA; V gene: TRBV19; clone size: NA; J gene: TRBJ1-2; CDR3 protein: CASSIDIVGGTNYGYTF; CDR3 DNA: TGTGCCAGTAGTATCGACATCGTGGGGGGCACTAACTATGGCTACACCTTC
D gene: NA; V gene: TRBV5-8; clone size: NA; J gene: TRBJ2-3; CDR3 protein: CASSPPQGTDTQYF; CDR3 DNA: TGTGCCAGCAGCCCCCCCCAGGGAACAGATACGCAGTATTTT
D gene: TRBD1; V gene: TRBV12-5; clone size: NA; J gene: TRBJ1-1; CDR3 protein: CASGPDRGPNTEAFF; CDR3 DNA: TGTGCTAGTGGTCCTGACAGGGGGCCGAACACTGAAGCTTTCTTT
D gene: TRBD2; V gene: TRBV29-1; clone size: NA; J gene: TRBJ2-3; CDR3 protein: CSVGTSGGLLGTDTQYF; CDR3 DNA: TGCAGCGTTGGCACTAGCGGGGGACTTTTAGGCACAGATACGCAGTATTTT
D gene: NA; V gene: TRBV18; clone size: NA; J gene: TRBJ2-5; CDR3 protein: CASSGGLRETQYF; CDR3 DNA: TGTGCCAGCTCAGGCGGCCTCAGGGAGACCCAGTACTTC
D gene: NA; V gene: TRBV5-6; clone size: NA; J gene: TRBJ2-6; CDR3 protein: CASSLDTSGGANVLTF; CDR3 DNA: TGTGCCAGCAGCCTGGATACTTCGGGCGGGGCCAACGTCCTGACTTTC
D gene: TRBD1; V gene: TRBV13; clone size: few; J gene: TRBJ1-3; CDR3 protein: CASSAPGQASSGNTIYF; CDR3 DNA: TGTGCCAGCAGCGCGCCGGGACAGGCCTCCTCTGGAAACACCATATATTTT
D gene: TRBD2; V gene: TRBV7-2; clone size: NA; J gene: TRBJ2-5; CDR3 protein: CASSFGLAQETQYF; CDR3 DNA: TGTGCCAGCAGCTTTGGACTAGCGCAAGAGACCCAGTACTTC
D gene: NA; V gene: TRBV25-1; clone size: NA; J gene: TRBJ1-1; CDR3 protein: CASRGVGIDTEAFF; CDR3 DNA: TGTGCCAGCAGGGGAGTTGGGATTGACACTGAAGCTTTCTTT
D gene: TRBD1; V gene: TRBV29-1; clone size: NA; J gene: TRBJ1-2; CDR3 protein: CSVGGTGVSDYGYTF; CDR3 DNA: TGCAGCGTCGGCGGGACAGGGGTGAGCGACTATGGCTACACCTTC
D gene: TRBD1; V gene: TRBV2; clone size: NA; J gene: TRBJ2-7; CDR3 protein: CASKAGTVSYEQYF; CDR3 DNA: TGTGCCAGCAAAGCCGGGACAGTAAGTTACGAGCAGTACTTC
D gene: TRBD1; V gene: TRBV14; clone size: NA; J gene: TRBJ2-7; CDR3 protein: CASSRFDRGEQYF; CDR3 DNA: TGTGCCAGCAGCCGTTTCGACAGGGGCGAGCAGTACTTC
D gene: TRBD1; V gene: TRBV28; clone size: few; J gene: TRBJ1-2; CDR3 protein: CASSLTGGGNGYTF; CDR3 DNA: TGTGCCAGCAGTTTGACAGGGGGCGGGAATGGCTACACCTTC
D gene: NA; V gene: TRBV12-3/TRBV12-4; clone size: NA; J gene: TRBJ2-1; CDR3 protein: CAIDRSYNEQFF; CDR3 DNA: TGTGCCATAGACAGGTCCTACAATGAGCAGTTCTTC
D gene: TRBD2; V gene: TRBV24-1; clone size: NA; J gene: TRBJ2-1; CDR3 protein: CATSEAGVSYNEQFF; CDR3 DNA: TGTGCCACCAGTGAAGCGGGGGTGTCCTACAATGAGCAGTTCTTC
D gene: NA; V gene: TRBV6-5; clone size: NA; J gene: TRBJ1-5; CDR3 protein: CASRADLNTNQPQHF; CDR3 DNA: TGTGCCAGCAGGGCGGACCTCAATACCAATCAGCCCCAGCATTTT
D gene: NA; V gene: TRBV3-1/TRBV3-2; clone size: NA; J gene: TRBJ1-6; CDR3 protein: CASSQGGDSPLHF; CDR3 DNA: TGTGCCAGCAGTCAGGGTGGGGACTCACCCCTCCACTTT
D gene: NA; V gene: TRBV6-5; clone size: NA; J gene: TRBJ1-1; CDR3 protein: CASSSQRGDTEAFF; CDR3 DNA: TGTGCCAGCAGTAGCCAGCGGGGGGACACTGAAGCTTTCTTT
D gene: NA; V gene: TRBV6-2/TRBV6-3; clone size: NA; J gene: TRBJ1-2; CDR3 protein: CASSYGTANYGYTF; CDR3 DNA: TGTGCCAGCAGTTACGGAACAGCTAACTATGGCTACACCTTC
D gene: NA; V gene: TRBV24-1; clone size: NA; J gene: TRBJ1-5; CDR3 protein: CATSATENQPQHF; CDR3 DNA: TGTGCCACCAGTGCGACAGAGAATCAGCCCCAGCATTTT
D gene: TRBD2; V gene: TRBV7-2; clone size: NA; J gene: TRBJ2-3; CDR3 protein: CASSVRTSGGGPDTQYF; CDR3 DNA: TGTGCCAGCAGCGTACGGACTAGCGGGGGGGGCCCAGATACGCAGTATTTT
D gene: NA; V gene: TRBV6-5; clone size: NA; J gene: TRBJ1-1; CDR3 protein: CASGPLGGTEAFF; CDR3 DNA: TGTGCCAGCGGGCCGTTGGGAGGCACTGAAGCTTTCTTT
D gene: TRBD1; V gene: TRBV7-3; clone size: once; J gene: TRBJ1-1; CDR3 protein: CASSLSGTGGTEAFF; CDR3 DNA: TGTGCCAGCAGCTTAAGCGGAACAGGGGGCACTGAAGCTTTCTTT
D gene: NA; V gene: TRBV28; clone size: NA; J gene: TRBJ2-1; CDR3 protein: CASSAKVLRRNLYNEQFF; CDR3 DNA: TGTGCCAGCAGTGCGAAGGTTCTCAGGCGAAACTTATACAATGAGCAGTTCTTC
D gene: NA; V gene: TRBV19; clone size: NA; J gene: TRBJ1-2; CDR3 protein: CASSMMQGRLGYTF; CDR3 DNA: TGTGCCAGTAGTATGATGCAGGGAAGGCTCGGCTACACCTTC
D gene: TRBD1; V gene: TRBV9; clone size: NA; J gene: TRBJ2-3; CDR3 protein: CASSVLDRETDTQYF; CDR3 DNA: TGTGCCAGCAGCGTTCTGGACAGGGAAACAGATACGCAGTATTTT
D gene: NA; V gene: TRBV30; clone size: few; J gene: TRBJ2-1; CDR3 protein: CAFSHNEQFF; CDR3 DNA: TGTGCCTTCTCCCACAATGAGCAGTTCTTC
D gene: NA; V gene: TRBV13; clone size: NA; J gene: TRBJ1-2; CDR3 protein: CASSFSGDGYTF; CDR3 DNA: TGTGCCAGCAGCTTTTCCGGGGATGGCTACACCTTC
D gene: TRBD2; V gene: TRBV7-2; clone size: NA; J gene: TRBJ2-7; CDR3 protein: CASSLSAGVQQYF; CDR3 DNA: TGTGCCAGCAGCTTAAGCGCGGGGGTTCAGCAGTACTTC
D gene: TRBD1; V gene: TRBV7-2; clone size: NA; J gene: TRBJ1-6; CDR3 protein: CASSPIGEGAGSPLHF; CDR3 DNA: TGTGCCAGCAGCCCAATAGGGGAGGGGGCGGGATCACCCCTCCACTTT
D gene: TRBD1; V gene: TRBV19; clone size: NA; J gene: TRBJ2-1; CDR3 protein: CASSPRQGAGEQFF; CDR3 DNA: TGTGCCAGTAGTCCCCGACAGGGGGCAGGTGAGCAGTTCTTC
D gene: TRBD1; V gene: TRBV24-1; clone size: NA; J gene: TRBJ1-2; CDR3 protein: CATSVAGTGGDSSGYTF; CDR3 DNA: TGTGCCACCAGTGTTGCCGGGACAGGGGGCGATAGTAGCGGCTACACCTTC
D gene: NA; V gene: TRBV4-3; clone size: NA; J gene: TRBJ1-4; CDR3 protein: CASSQRRGREKLFF; CDR3 DNA: TGCGCCAGCAGCCAAAGAAGGGGGAGGGAAAAACTGTTTTTT
D gene: NA; V gene: TRBV19; clone size: NA; J gene: TRBJ1-1; CDR3 protein: CASSIPGRATLNTEAFF; CDR3 DNA: TGTGCCAGTAGTATTCCCGGACGAGCTACTTTGAACACTGAAGCTTTCTTT
D gene: NA; V gene: TRBV5-6; clone size: once; J gene: TRBJ1-5; CDR3 protein: CASSFGRSNQPQHF; CDR3 DNA: TGTGCCAGCAGCTTCGGACGGTCCAATCAGCCCCAGCATTTT
D gene: NA; V gene: TRBV3-1/TRBV3-2; clone size: NA; J gene: TRBJ2-2; CDR3 protein: CASSQGAGWTGELFF; CDR3 DNA: TGTGCCAGCAGCCAAGGAGCAGGGTGGACCGGGGAGCTGTTTTTT
D gene: NA; V gene: TRBV7-3; clone size: NA; J gene: TRBJ1-2; CDR3 protein: CASSPTPQVSYGYTF; CDR3 DNA: TGTGCCAGCAGCCCAACCCCACAGGTTTCCTATGGCTACACCTTC
D gene: NA; V gene: TRBV6-5; clone size: NA; J gene: TRBJ1-2; CDR3 protein: CASSPTGYGYTF; CDR3 DNA: TGTGCCAGCAGTCCGACTGGTTATGGCTACACCTTC
D gene: NA; V gene: TRBV19; clone size: NA; J gene: TRBJ2-3; CDR3 protein: CASSIAGRATDTQYF; CDR3 DNA: TGTGCCAGTAGTATAGCGGGTAGAGCCACAGATACGCAGTATTTT
D gene: NA; V gene: TRBV11-3; clone size: NA; J gene: TRBJ1-2; CDR3 protein: CASSHGGVGGGYGYTF; CDR3 DNA: TGTGCCAGCAGCCATGGGGGAGTCGGGGGCGGCTATGGCTACACCTTC
D gene: NA; V gene: TRBV3-1/TRBV3-2; clone size: NA; J gene: TRBJ2-7; CDR3 protein: CASSRGTTYEQYF; CDR3 DNA: TGTGCCAGCAGCCGAGGGACAACCTACGAGCAGTACTTC
D gene: NA; V gene: TRBV27; clone size: NA; J gene: TRBJ1-2; CDR3 protein: CASSSLSGLYGYTF; CDR3 DNA: TGTGCCAGCAGTTCCCTCTCGGGTCTCTATGGCTACACCTTC
D gene: TRBD2; V gene: TRBV7-8; clone size: once; J gene: TRBJ2-5; CDR3 protein: CAIEREAETQYF; CDR3 DNA: TGTGCCATTGAGCGGGAAGCGGAGACCCAGTACTTC
D gene: NA; V gene: TRBV29-1; clone size: NA; J gene: TRBJ2-7; CDR3 protein: CSVKDALAGEQYF; CDR3 DNA: TGCAGCGTTAAAGACGCTTTGGCGGGCGAGCAGTACTTC
D gene: TRBD1; V gene: TRBV9; clone size: NA; J gene: TRBJ1-2; CDR3 protein: CASSPGTGANYGYTF; CDR3 DNA: TGTGCCAGCAGCCCTGGGACAGGGGCTAACTATGGCTACACCTTC
D gene: NA; V gene: TRBV6-6; clone size: NA; J gene: TRBJ1-1; CDR3 protein: CASGDPPNTEAFF; CDR3 DNA: TGTGCCAGCGGAGATCCGCCGAACACTGAAGCTTTCTTT
D gene: TRBD2; V gene: TRBV19; clone size: NA; J gene: TRBJ2-3; CDR3 protein: CASSRGLATSTDTQYF; CDR3 DNA: TGTGCCAGTAGTCGCGGACTAGCGACAAGCACAGATACGCAGTATTTT
D gene: NA; V gene: TRBV20-1; clone size: NA; J gene: TRBJ2-5; CDR3 protein: CSASVEETQYF; CDR3 DNA: TGCAGTGCTAGCGTTGAAGAGACCCAGTACTTC
D gene: NA; V gene: TRBV4-1; clone size: NA; J gene: TRBJ2-2; CDR3 protein: CASSRPNTGELFF; CDR3 DNA: TGCGCCAGCAGCCGCCCTAACACCGGGGAGCTGTTTTTT
D gene: NA; V gene: TRBV14; clone size: NA; J gene: TRBJ1-1; CDR3 protein: CASSQFSRQVYMNTEAFF; CDR3 DNA: TGTGCCAGCAGCCAATTTTCCCGACAGGTATACATGAACACTGAAGCTTTCTTT
D gene: NA; V gene: TRBV6-1; clone size: NA; J gene: TRBJ1-5; CDR3 protein: CASSEGQGNQPQHF; CDR3 DNA: TGTGCCAGCAGTGAAGGGCAGGGCAATCAGCCCCAGCATTTT
D gene: NA; V gene: TRBV19; clone size: NA; J gene: TRBJ2-1; CDR3 protein: CASSTGYNEQFF; CDR3 DNA: TGTGCCAGTAGTACCGGATACAATGAGCAGTTCTTC
D gene: NA; V gene: TRBV30; clone size: few; J gene: TRBJ1-6; CDR3 protein: CAGEGEYNSPLHF; CDR3 DNA: TGTGCCGGTGAGGGAGAGTATAATTCACCCCTCCACTTT
D gene: NA; V gene: TRBV7-3; clone size: NA; J gene: TRBJ1-1; CDR3 protein: CASSPAGWLRTEAFF; CDR3 DNA: TGTGCCAGCAGCCCAGCAGGGTGGTTACGCACTGAAGCTTTCTTT
D gene: NA; V gene: TRBV4-1; clone size: NA; J gene: TRBJ1-1; CDR3 protein: CASSQVGDTEAFF; CDR3 DNA: TGCGCCAGCAGCCAAGTGGGGGACACTGAAGCTTTCTTT
D gene: TRBD1; V gene: TRBV6-2/TRBV6-3; clone size: once; J gene: TRBJ1-5; CDR3 protein: CASSFHFRDRGGNQPQHF; CDR3 DNA: TGTGCCAGCAGTTTCCATTTCCGGGACAGGGGAGGCAATCAGCCCCAGCATTTT